Included here is one T cell receptor beta chain sequence, with context. Its cognate antigen is unknown. TCRdb's table, derived via immunoSEQ multiplex PCR, lists solely in-frame clones and lacks some. The data show 300,000 to 350,000 clones, with around 88% seen just once and approximately 5% held by the top ten. The sample comes from a study of Ad26.COV2.S vaccination and SARS-CoV-2 variants. Study-wide findings and caveats: Reports say spike-specific CD8+ and CD4+ T cell responses covered substantial breadth after vaccination.

The V gene's germline CDR1 is WSHSY and CDR2 SAAADI. V gave up 7 bases and J gave up 1 base, with 13 bases separating them. CDR3 length: 14 amino acids. The treatment: 19 received Ad26.COV2.S at low or high dose, single or two shots; 5 received placebo; per-sample allocation not given. Sampling was performed 63 days after the first vaccine or placebo injection. This specimen was peripheral blood, taken in a trial of Ad26.COV2.S vaccine versus placebo. This TCR was recovered from a person between 18 and 60 years old who received the Ad26.COV2.S COVID-19 vaccine or a placebo. This chain uses TRBV10-2 with TRBJ1-1; tentatively, D is TRBD1 (6 bases). CDR3 nucleotides: TGCGCCAGCAAATCGACAGGTTCGAACACTGAAGCTTTCTTT. Protein product: CASKSTGSNTEAFF.